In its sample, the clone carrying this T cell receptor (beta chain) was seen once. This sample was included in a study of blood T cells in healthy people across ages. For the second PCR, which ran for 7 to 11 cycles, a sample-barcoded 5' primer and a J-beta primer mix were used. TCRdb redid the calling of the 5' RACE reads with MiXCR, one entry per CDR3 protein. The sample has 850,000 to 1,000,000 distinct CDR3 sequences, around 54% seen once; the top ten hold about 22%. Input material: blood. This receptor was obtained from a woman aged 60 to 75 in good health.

CDR3: CASSRKAGTGFYEQYF. CDR3 DNA sequence: TGTGCCAGCAGCCGGAAGGCCGGGACAGGGTTCTACGAGCAGTACTTC. This chain connects TRBV3-1 to TRBJ2-4; 9 bases line up with TRBD1. The J call is in doubt because the DNA end fits TRBJ2-7 better. The CDR3 covers 16 residues. From germline, CDR1 is LGHDT and CDR2 YNNKEL (reference sequence).